The 24 T cell receptor beta chains below were found in one sample sequenced in a study of CD8+ T cells in alopecia areata. Following RNA extraction, reverse transcription yielded cDNA that acted as the sequencing template. Measured with immunoSEQ multiplex PCR; TCRdb has only the in-frame clones, and not every one. The sample lists fewer than 250,000 clones, 64% occurring once. Documented treatment: oral pan-JAK inhibitor, 5-10 mg twice daily. Specimen: CD4+ T cells sorted from blood, collected at week 4, from a patient treated with tofacitinib. All receptors come from a human donor with alopecia areata.

This clone was counted only a few times. The CDR3 bases are TGTGCCAGCAGCCCGAACCTTGGGACAGGGTTAGGCTACACCTTC. It codes for CASSPNLGTGLGYTF. The chain is built from TRBV7-9 and TRBJ1-2; the match to TRBD1 covers 9 bases. The ends lost 5 bases at V and 8 bases at J; junction bases unmatched: 12. Germline CDR1 is SEHNR and CDR2 is FQNEAQ (reference sequence). This CDR3 has 15 residues.

This sequence joins TRBV29-1 and TRBJ1-5, with TRBD1 matching over 8 bases. The V gene's germline CDR1 is SQVTM and CDR2 ANQGSEA. This CDR3 is 14 amino acids long. Losses at the gene ends were 6 bases for V and 3 bases for J; bases not matched to a gene: 7. This chain's CDR3 is CSVKQGDPNQPQHF. DNA of the CDR3: TGCAGCGTCAAACAGGGGGACCCCAATCAGCCCCAGCATTTT.

This clone was observed a handful of times. This chain links TRBV5-1 with TRBJ1-1; D ambiguous. Germline-derived CDR1 and CDR2 are SGHRS and YFSETQ. The length of the CDR3 is 16 residues. V was clipped by 4 bases and J by 5 bases, with 21 bases between them. CDR3 amino acids: CASSPRVGEGRTEAFF. DNA for the CDR3: TGCGCCAGCAGCCCAAGGGTGGGAGAGGGAAGGACTGAAGCTTTCTTT.

As for this clone: This CDR3 is also generated by other DNA sequences in the sample. The chain recombines TRBV7-9 with TRBJ1-2; D is ambiguous. Germline CDR1 SEHNR, CDR2 FQNEAQ (reference sequence). The V end was cut by 4 bases, the J end by 2 bases, with 5 bases between. The CDR3 has 12 residues. CDR3 amino acids: CASSSENYGYTF. The CDR3 nucleotides are TGTGCCAGCAGCTCGGAGAACTATGGCTACACCTTC.

The sample holds a few counts of this clone. The chain has TRBV29-1 and TRBJ2-1; 9 nucleotides agree with TRBD1. Trimming took 6 bases from V and 4 from J; bases not matched to a gene: 1. Germline-derived CDR1 and CDR2 are SQVTM and ANQGSEA. This CDR3 is built from 12 residues. The CDR3 reads CSVGQGYNEQFF. As DNA, the CDR3 is TGCAGCGTGGGACAGGGATACAATGAGCAGTTCTTC.

The J gene is TRBJ2-7, the V gene TRBV15; maybe TRBD2 (5 bases). The CDR3 is made up of 14 amino acids. Germline CDR1 reads LNHNV; CDR2 reads YYDKDF (reference sequence). Trimming took off 11 bases at V and 2 bases at J, with 19 bases between the two ends. Here the CDR3 DNA reads TGTGCCTCCAAGGCCTCAGGAGGCCCCTACGAGCAGTACTTC. Amino acid sequence: CASKASGGPYEQYF.

This clone was seen more than once but under ten times. V is TRBV4-1 and J is TRBJ2-7; D possibly corresponds to TRBD2 (5 bases). V was pared by 3 bases and J by 9 bases, with 12 bases between. The CDR3 extends over 12 amino acids. CDR1 and CDR2 (germline): MGHRA, YSYEKL. The CDR3 coding sequence is TGCGCCAGCAGCCACCTCGGACGGGGGCAGTACTTC. It encodes CASSHLGRGQYF.

CDR3 loop: CASSQGTSGGAGEQFF. The CDR3 DNA follows: TGTGCCAGCAGCCAAGGAACTAGCGGGGGGGCAGGCGAGCAGTTCTTC. This sequence joins TRBV14 and TRBJ2-1; TRBD2 matches 13 bases. This CDR3 contains 16 residues. The trim removed 1 base at V and 10 bases at J, leaving 7 bases unmatched. CDR1 and CDR2 (germline): SGHDN, FVKESK.

The chain uses TRBV19 and TRBJ2-3; 7 positions agree with TRBD2. CDR1 is LNHDA, CDR2 SQIVND, per germline (reference sequence). This CDR3 has 14 amino acids. The junction had 8 bases not matched to a gene; V was cut back by 8 bases and J by 3 bases. The CDR3 reads CASRTGGSTDTQYF. The CDR3, as DNA: TGTGCCAGTCGAACGGGAGGATCGACAGATACGCAGTATTTT.

The V and J genes are TRBV29-1 and TRBJ2-3; no firm D call. V lost 8 bases and J lost 6, with 12 bases in between. This CDR3 contains 11 residues. CDR1 is SQVTM, CDR2 ANQGSEA, per germline. In DNA form, the CDR3 reads TGCAGCTCCTGCAAGGCCGATACGCAGTATTTT. This codes for CSSCKADTQYF.

The chain carries TRBV20-1 and TRBJ2-1, with D unclear. Germline-derived CDR1 and CDR2 are DFQATT and SNEGSKA (reference sequence). V lost 6 bases to trimming and J lost 7 bases, with 10 bases between them. This CDR3 has 11 amino acids. The CDR3 region has the DNA TGCAGTGCCAAAAGTGGTAATGAGCAGTTCTTC. It translates to CSAKSGNEQFF.

The V call is TRBV7-2, the J call TRBJ2-1; 9 nucleotides line up with TRBD2. Germline trimming cut 5 bases from V and 3 bases from J; bases unmatched to any gene: 8. CDR1 and CDR2 from the germline V gene are SGHTA and FQGNSA. This CDR3 has 16 amino acids. For the CDR3, the DNA is TGTGCCAGCAGCGCGGGGTCTAGCGGGGTCTACAATGAGCAGTTCTTC. Protein sequence: CASSAGSSGVYNEQFF.

The rearrangement uses TRBV6-1 and TRBJ1-3, with unresolved D. With 11 bases removed from V and 2 bases from J, the gap between germline ends came to 13 bases. Germline V gene data show CDR1 as MNHNS and CDR2 as SASEGT. CDR3 length: 13 amino acids. The CDR3 DNA is TGTGCCTCTGGAGGGCGTGCTGGAAACACCATATATTTT. Its translation: CASGGRAGNTIYF.

The rearrangement joins TRBV20-1 to TRBJ2-1, with D hard to call. Germline loops: CDR1 DFQATT, CDR2 SNEGSKA (reference sequence). The CDR3 length is 11 residues. Trimming removed 0 bases at V and 10 bases at J, with 7 bases between. The CDR3 bases are TGCAGTGCTAGAGATTGGGCGGAGCAGTTCTTC. It encodes CSARDWAEQFF.

The chain carries TRBV9 and TRBJ1-1; D not certain. Trimming shortened V by 0 bases and J by 2 bases, and 11 bases separated the two germline ends. In germline, CDR1 is SGDLS, CDR2 YYNGEE. The CDR3 consists of 15 residues. CDR3 in amino acids: CASSVGISTNTEAFF. CDR3 coding DNA: TGTGCCAGCAGCGTAGGTATCAGTACTAACACTGAAGCTTTCTTT.

This clone was counted only a few times. The V call is TRBV7-9, the J call TRBJ2-5; 7 nucleotides match TRBD2. V shed 3 bases and J 4 bases; nucleotides not matched to a gene: 14. Germline V gives CDR1 SEHNR, CDR2 FQNEAQ (reference sequence). This CDR3 spans 17 amino acids. The CDR3 loop is CASSFAPGTGGGETQYF. The DNA of the CDR3 is TGTGCCAGCAGCTTCGCCCCCGGGACCGGCGGGGGAGAGACCCAGTACTTC.

The sample holds one count of this clone. Additional DNA sequences in this sample encode the identical CDR3. This rearrangement joins TRBV30 to TRBJ1-2, with D perhaps TRBD1 (5 bases). Trimming removed 0 bases from V and 6 bases from J, with 8 bases in between. The CDR3 sequence is 12 residues long. Germline V CDR1 and CDR2: GTSNPN, SVGIG (reference sequence). CDR3 sequence reads: CAWSVGGNGYTF. CDR3 DNA: TGTGCCTGGAGTGTTGGGGGAAATGGCTACACCTTC.

This chain links TRBV18 with TRBJ2-1; TRBD1 is a possible D gene (5 bases). The CDR3 spans 12 residues. Trimming pared 6 bases from V and 13 bases from J, leaving 16 bases between. From germline, CDR1 is KGHSH and CDR2 LQKENI. The DNA for the CDR3 is TGTGCCAGCTCCCTCATGGGGCAGGGACAGTTCTTC. Amino acid sequence: CASSLMGQGQFF. The complete variable domain, with remaining parts taken from reference TRBV18 and TRBJ2-1, reads NAGVMQNPRHLVRRRGQEARLRCSPMKGHSHVYWYRQLPEEGLKFMVYLQKENIIDESGMPKERFSAEFPKEGPSILRIQQVVRGDSAAYFCASSLMGQGQFFGPGTRLTVL.

The rearrangement uses TRBV19 and TRBJ2-7, with D tentatively TRBD1 or TRBD2 (5 bases each). The CDR3 has 12 residues. Trimming removed 7 bases at V and 3 bases at J, with 10 bases between. In germline, CDR1 is LNHDA, CDR2 SQIVND (reference sequence). This CDR3 is CASIRDLYEQYF. CDR3 DNA sequence: TGTGCCAGTATTCGGGACCTCTACGAGCAGTACTTC.

This chain connects TRBV27 to TRBJ2-7; D may correspond to TRBD1 or TRBD2 (6 bases each). V dropped 2 bases and J dropped 2 bases, with 10 bases sitting between them. Germline V gives CDR1 MNHEY, CDR2 SMNVEV (reference sequence). The CDR3 is made up of 14 amino acids. The CDR3 sequence: CASSLRGATYEQYF. The CDR3 DNA sequence: TGTGCCAGCAGTTTAAGGGGGGCCACCTACGAGCAGTACTTC.

This sequence joins TRBV2 and TRBJ1-2; D is uncertain. V gave up 6 bases and J gave up 8 bases, with 13 bases separating them. CDR3 size: 12 residues. Germline V gives CDR1 SNHLY, CDR2 FYNNEI. CDR3 DNA: TGTGCCAGCAGGCTCGGACTGGAAGGCTACACCTTC. Residues: CASRLGLEGYTF.

This clone was seen a single time. This chain joins TRBV2 and TRBJ2-1; TRBD1 matches 10 bases. CDR3 length equals 15 residues. V was pared by 5 bases and J by 7 bases, with 8 bases of the junction left unmatched. Germline lookup yields CDR1 SNHLY and CDR2 FYNNEI. The DNA of the CDR3 is TGTGCCAGCAGTTACGACAGGGGGCCTAGTAATGAGCAGTTCTTC. Amino acid sequence: CASSYDRGPSNEQFF. Drawing the rest from reference TRBV2 and TRBJ2-1, the complete variable domain is EPEVTQTPSHQVTQMGQEVILRCVPISNHLYFYWYRQILGQKVEFLVSFYNNEISEKSEIFDDQFSVERPDGSNFTLKIRSTKLEDSAMYFCASSYDRGPSNEQFFGPGTRLTVL.

V usage is TRBV18 and J usage is TRBJ1-2; D unclear. Germline CDR1 reads KGHSH; CDR2 reads LQKENI. V dropped 3 bases and J dropped 7 bases, with 12 bases sitting between them. The CDR3 covers 13 residues. Here the CDR3 DNA reads TGTGCCAGCTCACCGGGCGGGAGTGGTGGCTACACCTTC. Its protein is CASSPGGSGGYTF.

The chain is built from TRBV4-3 and TRBJ1-1; D is unclear. CDR1 is LGHNA and CDR2 is YSLEER in the germline V gene. This CDR3 spans 14 amino acids. The V end was cut by 3 bases, the J end by 1 base, with 9 bases between. The chain's CDR3 is CASSQFIGNTEAFF. In DNA form, the CDR3 reads TGCGCCAGCAGCCAGTTCATAGGGAACACTGAAGCTTTCTTT.